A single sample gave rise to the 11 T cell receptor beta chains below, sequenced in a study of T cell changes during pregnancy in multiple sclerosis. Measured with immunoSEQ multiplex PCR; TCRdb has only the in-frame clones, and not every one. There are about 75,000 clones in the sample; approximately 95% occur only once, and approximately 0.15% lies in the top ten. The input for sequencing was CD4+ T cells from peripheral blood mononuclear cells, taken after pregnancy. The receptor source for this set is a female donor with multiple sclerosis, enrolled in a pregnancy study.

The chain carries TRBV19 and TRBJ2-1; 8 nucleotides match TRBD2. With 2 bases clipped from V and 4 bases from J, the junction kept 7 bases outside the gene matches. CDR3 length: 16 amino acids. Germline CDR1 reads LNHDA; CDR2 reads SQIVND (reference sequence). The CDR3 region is CASSISLAGAYNEQFF. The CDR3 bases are TGTGCCAGTAGTATATCCCTAGCGGGTGCTTACAATGAGCAGTTCTTC.

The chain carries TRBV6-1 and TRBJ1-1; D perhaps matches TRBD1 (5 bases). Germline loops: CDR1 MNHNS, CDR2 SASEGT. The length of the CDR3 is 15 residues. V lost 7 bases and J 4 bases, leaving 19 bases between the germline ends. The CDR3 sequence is CASTKGLPVGTEAFF. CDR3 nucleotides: TGTGCCAGCACTAAGGGACTCCCAGTGGGCACTGAAGCTTTCTTT.

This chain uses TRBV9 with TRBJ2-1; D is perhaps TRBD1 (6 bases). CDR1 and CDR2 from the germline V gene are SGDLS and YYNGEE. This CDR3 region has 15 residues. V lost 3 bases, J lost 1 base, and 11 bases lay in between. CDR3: CASSAPGQSYNEQFF. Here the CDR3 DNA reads TGTGCCAGCAGCGCTCCCGGACAGTCCTACAATGAGCAGTTCTTC.

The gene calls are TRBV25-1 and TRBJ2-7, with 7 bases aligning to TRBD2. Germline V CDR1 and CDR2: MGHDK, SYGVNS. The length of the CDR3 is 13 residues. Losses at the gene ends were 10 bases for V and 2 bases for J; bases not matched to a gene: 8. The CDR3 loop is CATLRSGAYEQYF. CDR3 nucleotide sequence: TGTGCCACCCTCCGAAGCGGGGCCTACGAGCAGTACTTC.

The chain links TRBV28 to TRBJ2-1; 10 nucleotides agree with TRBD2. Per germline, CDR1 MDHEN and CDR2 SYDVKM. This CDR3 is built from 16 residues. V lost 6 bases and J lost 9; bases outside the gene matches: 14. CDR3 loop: CASRLREGLAFGEQFF. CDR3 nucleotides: TGTGCCAGCAGGTTGCGCGAGGGACTAGCGTTCGGTGAGCAGTTCTTC.

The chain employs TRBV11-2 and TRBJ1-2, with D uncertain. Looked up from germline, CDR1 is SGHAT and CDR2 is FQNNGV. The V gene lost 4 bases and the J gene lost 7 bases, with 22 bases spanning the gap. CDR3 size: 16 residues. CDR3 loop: CASSWRDGRPTTGYTF. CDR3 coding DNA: TGTGCCAGCAGCTGGCGGGATGGCAGGCCAACGACTGGCTACACCTTC.

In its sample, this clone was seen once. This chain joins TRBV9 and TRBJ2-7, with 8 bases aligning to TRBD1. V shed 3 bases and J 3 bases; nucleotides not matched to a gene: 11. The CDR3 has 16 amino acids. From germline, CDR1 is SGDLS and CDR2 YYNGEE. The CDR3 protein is CASSGKPRDRNYEQYF. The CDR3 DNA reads TGTGCCAGCAGCGGAAAACCCCGGGACAGGAACTACGAGCAGTACTTC. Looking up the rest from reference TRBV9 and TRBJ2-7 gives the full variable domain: DSGVTQTPKHLITATGQRVTLRCSPRSGDLSVYWYQQSLDQGLQFLIQYYNGEERAKGNILERFSAQQFPDLHSELNLSSLELGDSALYFCASSGKPRDRNYEQYFGPGTRLTVT.

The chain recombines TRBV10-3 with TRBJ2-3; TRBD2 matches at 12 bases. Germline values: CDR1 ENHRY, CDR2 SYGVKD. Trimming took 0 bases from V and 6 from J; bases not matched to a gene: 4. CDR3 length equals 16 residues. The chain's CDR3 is CAISESSSGRADTQYF. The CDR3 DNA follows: TGTGCCATCAGTGAGTCGTCTAGCGGGAGGGCCGATACGCAGTATTTT.

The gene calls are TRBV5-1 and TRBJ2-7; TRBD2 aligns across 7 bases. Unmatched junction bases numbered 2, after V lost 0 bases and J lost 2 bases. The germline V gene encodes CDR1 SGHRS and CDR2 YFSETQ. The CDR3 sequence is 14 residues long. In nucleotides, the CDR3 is TGCGCCAGCAGCTTGGGACTAGCTACCTACGAGCAGTACTTC. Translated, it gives CASSLGLATYEQYF.

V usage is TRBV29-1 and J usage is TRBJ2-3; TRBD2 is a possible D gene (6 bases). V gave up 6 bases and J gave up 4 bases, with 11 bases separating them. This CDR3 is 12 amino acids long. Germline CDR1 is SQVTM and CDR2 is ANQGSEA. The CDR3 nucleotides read TGCAGCGTGGAGCCGGGGGCAGATACGCAGTATTTT. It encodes CSVEPGADTQYF.

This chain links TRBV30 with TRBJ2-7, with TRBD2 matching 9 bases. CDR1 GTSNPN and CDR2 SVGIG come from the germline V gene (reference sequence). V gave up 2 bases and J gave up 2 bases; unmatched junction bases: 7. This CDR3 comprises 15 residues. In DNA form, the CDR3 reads TGTGCCTGGAGTAACGGGGGACTAGCAGCCTACGAGCAGTACTTC. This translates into CAWSNGGLAAYEQYF.